Sequencing of this T cell receptor beta chain was carried out in a study of T cells after yellow fever vaccination. The ends lost 2 bases at V and 11 bases at J; junction bases unmatched: 6. Per germline, CDR1 GTSNPN and CDR2 SVGIG (reference sequence). The length of the CDR3 is 11 residues. Findings and caveats of the study: Post-booster samples contained most primary-vaccination clones (around 95% CD4, around 89% CD8).

Turning to this clonotype: The antigen remains undetermined.

TCRdb analysed the 5' RACE reads with MiXCR anew, one entry per CDR3 protein. The table lists around 250,000 distinct CDR3 sequences, about 5.2% of them singletons. This material consisted of CD4+ T cells sorted from PBMCs, taken on the day of the yellow fever booster vaccination. This receptor was identified in a man between 18 and 29 years old who received the YFV17D yellow fever vaccine. The V call is TRBV30, the J call TRBJ2-7; 7 positions match TRBD1. DNA for the CDR3: TGTGCCTGGAGTACAGGGGCCGGGGAGTACTTC. Its protein is CAWSTGAGEYF.